This is a list of T cell receptor beta chains from one sample in a study of blood T cell repertoires in COVID-19. Here immunoSEQ multiplex PCR was the method, and the copy in TCRdb shows in-frame clones only, minus some. Of tens of thousands of clones in the sample, around four fifths are singletons; the top ten hold roughly 7.1%. Sequencing used peripheral blood. The receptor source for this set is a man between 70 and 80 years old with active COVID-19. CDR3s include the opening cysteine and the closing phenylalanine or tryptophan. D genes are given only for firm matches. Rows may omit the clone size; those that give it use once, few, many or a size class.

size: -
D: TRBD1
V: TRBV6-5
J: TRBJ2-5
CDR3: CASSSTTGVAKETQYF
DNA: TGTGCCAGCAGTTCCACTACAGGGGTGGCAAAAGAGACCCAGTACTTC

size: -
D: TRBD1
V: TRBV5-4
J: TRBJ2-7
CDR3: CASSWTGGEQYF
DNA: TGTGCCAGCAGCTGGACAGGGGGCGAGCAGTACTTC

size: -
D: -
V: TRBV3-1/TRBV3-2
J: TRBJ2-3
CDR3: CASTTGGGTDTQYF
DNA: TGTGCCAGCACCACAGGGGGAGGGACAGATACGCAGTATTTT

size: -
D: TRBD1
V: TRBV19
J: TRBJ1-1
CDR3: CASSIRGTSNTEAFF
DNA: TGTGCCAGTAGTATCAGGGGGACGTCGAACACTGAAGCTTTCTTT

size: -
D: -
V: TRBV5-5
J: TRBJ2-4
CDR3: CASSGGWAIAKNIQYF
DNA: TGTGCCAGCTCCGGAGGGTGGGCAATAGCCAAAAACATTCAGTACTTC

size: -
D: TRBD2
V: TRBV7-2
J: TRBJ2-7
CDR3: CASSPQGGSEQYF
DNA: TGTGCCAGCAGCCCCCAAGGCGGGAGCGAGCAGTACTTC

size: -
D: -
V: TRBV9
J: TRBJ1-4
CDR3: CASSPTRGATNEKLFF
DNA: TGTGCCAGCAGCCCTACGCGGGGGGCGACTAATGAAAAACTGTTTTTT

size: -
D: -
V: TRBV6-5
J: TRBJ1-1
CDR3: CASSFSDRGTEAFF
DNA: TGTGCCAGCAGTTTTTCTGACCGAGGGACTGAAGCTTTCTTT

size: once
D: TRBD1
V: TRBV7-9
J: TRBJ1-4
CDR3: CASSLAGGAGKLFF
DNA: TGTGCCAGCAGCTTAGCAGGGGGCGCGGGAAAACTGTTTTTT

size: -
D: -
V: TRBV30
J: TRBJ1-5
CDR3: CAWSPGLSNQPQHF
DNA: TGTGCCTGGAGTCCGGGACTTAGCAATCAGCCCCAGCATTTT

size: -
D: -
V: TRBV3-1/TRBV3-2
J: TRBJ1-2
CDR3: CASSQVYGQSGYTF
DNA: TGTGCCAGCAGCCAAGTGTACGGACAGAGTGGCTACACCTTC

size: -
D: TRBD1
V: TRBV19
J: TRBJ1-5
CDR3: CASSILGTGGWGQPQHF
DNA: TGTGCCAGTAGTATCCTCGGGACAGGGGGCTGGGGGCAGCCCCAGCATTTT

size: -
D: TRBD1
V: TRBV10-3
J: TRBJ2-7
CDR3: CAISVGTGGYEQYF
DNA: TGTGCCATCAGTGTGGGGACAGGGGGTTACGAGCAGTACTTC

size: -
D: -
V: TRBV7-9
J: TRBJ2-3
CDR3: CASSDIDTQYF
DNA: TGTGCCAGCAGCGACATAGATACGCAGTATTTT

size: -
D: TRBD2
V: TRBV7-6
J: TRBJ2-2
CDR3: CASSLGGGRSAGELFF
DNA: TGTGCCAGCAGCTTAGGCGGGGGGCGGTCTGCCGGGGAGCTGTTTTTT

size: -
D: TRBD2
V: TRBV3-1/TRBV3-2
J: TRBJ2-1
CDR3: CASSQEWPSSGVPSSYNEQFF
DNA: TGTGCCAGCAGCCAAGAGTGGCCCTCTAGCGGGGTACCCAGCTCCTACAATGAGCAGTTCTTC

size: -
D: TRBD1
V: TRBV6-5
J: TRBJ2-7
CDR3: CASSWGQQHYEQYF
DNA: TGTGCCAGCAGTTGGGGACAGCAACACTACGAGCAGTACTTC

size: -
D: -
V: TRBV7-8
J: TRBJ1-1
CDR3: CASSLGRRMNTEAFF
DNA: TGTGCCAGCAGCTTAGGGCGGAGAATGAACACTGAAGCTTTCTTT

size: -
D: -
V: TRBV4-3
J: TRBJ1-5
CDR3: CASSQDQGAQPQHF
DNA: TGCGCCAGCAGCCAAGACCAGGGCGCTCAGCCCCAGCATTTT

size: -
D: -
V: TRBV19
J: TRBJ1-4
CDR3: CASHRAPNEKLFF
DNA: TGTGCCAGCCACAGGGCCCCTAATGAAAAACTGTTTTTT

size: -
D: TRBD2
V: TRBV4-2
J: TRBJ2-3
CDR3: CASSPKSGGADTQYF
DNA: TGTGCCAGCAGCCCGAAGTCCGGGGGGGCAGATACGCAGTATTTT

size: few
D: TRBD1
V: TRBV15
J: TRBJ1-2
CDR3: CATSRGGQGVREGYTF
DNA: TGTGCCACCAGCAGAGGGGGACAGGGGGTGCGGGAAGGCTACACCTTC

size: -
D: -
V: TRBV6-6
J: TRBJ2-2
CDR3: CASSPGVWELFF
DNA: TGTGCCAGCAGTCCGGGTGTGTGGGAGCTGTTTTTT

size: -
D: -
V: TRBV19
J: TRBJ2-7
CDR3: CASSTDRPPYEQYF
DNA: TGTGCCAGTAGTACCGACAGGCCTCCCTACGAGCAGTACTTC

size: -
D: TRBD2
V: TRBV14
J: TRBJ2-7
CDR3: CASSQDWGVSGGSYEQYF
DNA: TGTGCCAGCAGCCAAGATTGGGGTGTAAGCGGGGGATCCTACGAGCAGTACTTC

size: -
D: -
V: TRBV6-2/TRBV6-3
J: TRBJ1-6
CDR3: CASSYSTGSPLHF
DNA: TGTGCCAGCAGTTACTCGACGGGTTCACCCCTCCACTTT

size: -
D: TRBD1
V: TRBV11-2
J: TRBJ2-3
CDR3: CASSQWDRSTDTQYF
DNA: TGTGCCAGCAGCCAATGGGACAGAAGCACAGATACGCAGTATTTT

size: few
D: TRBD1
V: TRBV25-1
J: TRBJ2-5
CDR3: CASSLGTGGKETQYF
DNA: TGTGCCAGCAGTCTAGGGACAGGGGGTAAAGAGACCCAGTACTTC

size: -
D: -
V: TRBV4-2
J: TRBJ2-3
CDR3: CASSQILARLSTDTQYF
DNA: TGTGCCAGCAGCCAGATTCTCGCCAGGTTAAGCACAGATACGCAGTATTTT

size: -
D: -
V: TRBV10-3
J: TRBJ1-5
CDR3: CAISESPGNQPQHF
DNA: TGTGCCATCAGTGAGTCTCCAGGGAATCAGCCCCAGCATTTT

size: -
D: -
V: TRBV5-1
J: TRBJ1-6
CDR3: CASREDYNSPLHF
DNA: TGCGCCAGCCGGGAGGACTATAATTCACCCCTCCACTTT

size: -
D: -
V: TRBV24-1
J: TRBJ2-7
CDR3: CATSDGLYEQYF
DNA: TGTGCCACCAGTGATGGACTCTACGAGCAGTACTTC

size: -
D: -
V: TRBV6-5
J: TRBJ1-2
CDR3: CASSYRGNGYTF
DNA: TGTGCCAGCAGTTACAGGGGCAATGGCTACACCTTC

size: -
D: TRBD1
V: TRBV6-5
J: TRBJ1-2
CDR3: CASTLTGDAGYTF
DNA: TGTGCCAGCACCCTGACAGGGGATGCTGGCTACACCTTC

size: -
D: TRBD2
V: TRBV10-3
J: TRBJ2-1
CDR3: CAISGTSGEAYNEQFF
DNA: TGTGCCATCAGTGGGACTAGCGGGGAGGCTTACAATGAGCAGTTCTTC

size: -
D: TRBD1
V: TRBV7-9
J: TRBJ2-5
CDR3: CASSFETYRDRDSETQYF
DNA: TGTGCCAGCAGTTTCGAAACATACCGGGACAGGGACTCAGAGACCCAGTACTTC

size: once
D: TRBD2
V: TRBV7-9
J: TRBJ2-5
CDR3: CASSLPAGGRETQYF
DNA: TGTGCCAGCAGCTTACCTGCGGGGGGCAGGGAGACCCAGTACTTC

size: -
D: TRBD2
V: TRBV12-3/TRBV12-4
J: TRBJ2-5
CDR3: CASSRSGEETQYF
DNA: TGTGCCAGCAGCCGTAGCGGGGAAGAGACCCAGTACTTC

size: -
D: TRBD1
V: TRBV6-5
J: TRBJ2-3
CDR3: CASSFPGQGRDTQYF
DNA: TGTGCCAGCAGTTTCCCGGGACAGGGAAGAGATACGCAGTATTTT

size: -
D: TRBD1
V: TRBV29-1
J: TRBJ2-2
CDR3: CSVVDRAFETGELFF
DNA: TGCAGCGTTGTCGACAGGGCCTTCGAGACCGGGGAGCTGTTTTTT

size: once
D: -
V: TRBV5-1
J: TRBJ2-3
CDR3: CASSLDTPSTDTQYF
DNA: TGCGCCAGCAGCTTGGACACCCCTAGCACAGATACGCAGTATTTT

size: -
D: TRBD1
V: TRBV11-2
J: TRBJ2-1
CDR3: CASSLTPGTAYNEQFF
DNA: TGTGCCAGCAGCTTGACCCCCGGGACAGCCTACAATGAGCAGTTCTTC

size: -
D: -
V: TRBV9
J: TRBJ2-2
CDR3: CASSPGPQGNTGELFF
DNA: TGTGCCAGCAGCCCCGGGCCCCAGGGGAACACCGGGGAGCTGTTTTTT

size: -
D: TRBD2
V: TRBV9
J: TRBJ2-1
CDR3: CASSVDPISGEQFF
DNA: TGTGCCAGCAGCGTAGACCCCATTAGCGGGGAGCAGTTCTTC

size: -
D: TRBD2
V: TRBV9
J: TRBJ2-2
CDR3: CASSGTSGGRPNTGELFF
DNA: TGTGCCAGCAGCGGGACTAGCGGGGGGCGTCCGAACACCGGGGAGCTGTTTTTT

size: few
D: TRBD1
V: TRBV6-5
J: TRBJ2-5
CDR3: CASGETGSYQETQYF
DNA: TGTGCCAGCGGGGAGACAGGGTCGTACCAAGAGACCCAGTACTTC

size: -
D: -
V: TRBV5-6
J: TRBJ1-1
CDR3: CASSDPGLNTEAFF
DNA: TGTGCCAGCAGCGACCCGGGGTTGAACACTGAAGCTTTCTTT

size: -
D: TRBD2
V: TRBV24-1
J: TRBJ2-3
CDR3: CATSDLSSGGTDTQYF
DNA: TGTGCCACCAGTGATTTGAGTAGCGGGGGTACAGATACGCAGTATTTT

size: -
D: TRBD1
V: TRBV28
J: TRBJ1-1
CDR3: CASSLPQGQYTEAFF
DNA: TGTGCCAGCAGTTTACCCCAGGGACAGTACACTGAAGCTTTCTTT

size: once
D: TRBD2
V: TRBV2
J: TRBJ2-3
CDR3: CASGLAGGQADTQYF
DNA: TGTGCCAGCGGACTAGCGGGGGGGCAAGCAGATACGCAGTATTTT

size: -
D: -
V: TRBV4-3
J: TRBJ2-7
CDR3: CASSQDWPSYEQYF
DNA: TGCGCCAGCAGCCAAGATTGGCCCTCCTACGAGCAGTACTTC

size: -
D: -
V: TRBV11-2
J: TRBJ1-3
CDR3: CASSLQSTSGNTIYF
DNA: TGTGCCAGCAGCCTACAGTCTACCTCTGGAAACACCATATATTTT

size: -
D: TRBD1
V: TRBV7-3
J: TRBJ2-1
CDR3: CASSSTGGFYNEQFF
DNA: TGTGCCAGCAGCTCGACAGGGGGATTTTACAATGAGCAGTTCTTC

size: -
D: -
V: TRBV18
J: TRBJ1-3
CDR3: CASSPILATGNTIYF
DNA: TGTGCCAGCTCGCCCATTCTCGCTACTGGAAACACCATATATTTT

size: -
D: TRBD1
V: TRBV6-5
J: TRBJ1-2
CDR3: CASSYNPRDRPYGYTF
DNA: TGTGCCAGCAGTTACAACCCCCGGGACAGACCCTATGGCTACACCTTC

size: -
D: -
V: TRBV6-2/TRBV6-3
J: TRBJ1-2
CDR3: CASSGLLNYGYTF
DNA: TGTGCCAGCAGCGGACTGCTGAACTATGGCTACACCTTC

size: -
D: TRBD1
V: TRBV7-9
J: TRBJ2-6
CDR3: CASSLGARGPGANVLTF
DNA: TGTGCCAGCAGCTTGGGGGCCAGGGGGCCTGGGGCCAACGTCCTGACTTTC

size: -
D: TRBD1
V: TRBV4-1
J: TRBJ1-2
CDR3: CASSARPGGADGYTF
DNA: TGCGCCAGCAGCGCGCGCCCAGGGGGCGCCGATGGCTACACCTTC